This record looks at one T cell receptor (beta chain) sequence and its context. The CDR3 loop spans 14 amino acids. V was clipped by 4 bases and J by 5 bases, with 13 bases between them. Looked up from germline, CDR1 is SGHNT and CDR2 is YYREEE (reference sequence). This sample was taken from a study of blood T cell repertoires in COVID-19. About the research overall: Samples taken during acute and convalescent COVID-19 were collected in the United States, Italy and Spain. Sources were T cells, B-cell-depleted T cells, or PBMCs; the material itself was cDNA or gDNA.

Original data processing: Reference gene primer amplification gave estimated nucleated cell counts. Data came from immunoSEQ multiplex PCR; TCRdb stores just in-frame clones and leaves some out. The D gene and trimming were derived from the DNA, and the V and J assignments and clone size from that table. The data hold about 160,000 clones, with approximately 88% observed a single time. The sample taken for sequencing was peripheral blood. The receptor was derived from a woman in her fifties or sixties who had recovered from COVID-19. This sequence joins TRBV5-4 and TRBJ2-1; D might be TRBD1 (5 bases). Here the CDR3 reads CASSRWQGHNEQFF. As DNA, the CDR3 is TGTGCCAGCAGCAGGTGGCAGGGCCACAATGAGCAGTTCTTC.